This TCR beta chain emerged from a study of blood T cell repertoires in COVID-19. Study context: PBMCs, B-cell-depleted T cells, or T cells provided the cDNA or gDNA that made up the material.

CDR3 length equals 13 residues. Germline CDR1 is SGHTA and CDR2 is FQGNSA. V dropped 5 bases and J dropped 5; count of bases not matched to a gene: 2. The data were produced by immunoSEQ multiplex PCR, yet TCRdb's version contains in-frame clones alone and is incomplete. This table has under 95,000 clones, approximately 90% appearing once. This sequence joins TRBV7-2 and TRBJ2-1, with 8 bases identical to TRBD2. The specimen was peripheral blood. This sequence originates from a man in his fifties with COVID-19, enrolled during active disease. The CDR3 loop reads CASSVGLDNEQFF. The CDR3 DNA reads TGTGCCAGCAGCGTGGGACTAGACAATGAGCAGTTCTTC. The entire variable domain, with the rest obtained from reference TRBV7-2 and TRBJ2-1, is as follows: GAGVSQSPSNKVTEKGKDVELRCDPISGHTALYWYRQSLGQGLEFLIYFQGNSAPDKSGLPSDRFSAERTGGSVSTLTIQRTQQEDSAVYLCASSVGLDNEQFFGPGTRLTVL.